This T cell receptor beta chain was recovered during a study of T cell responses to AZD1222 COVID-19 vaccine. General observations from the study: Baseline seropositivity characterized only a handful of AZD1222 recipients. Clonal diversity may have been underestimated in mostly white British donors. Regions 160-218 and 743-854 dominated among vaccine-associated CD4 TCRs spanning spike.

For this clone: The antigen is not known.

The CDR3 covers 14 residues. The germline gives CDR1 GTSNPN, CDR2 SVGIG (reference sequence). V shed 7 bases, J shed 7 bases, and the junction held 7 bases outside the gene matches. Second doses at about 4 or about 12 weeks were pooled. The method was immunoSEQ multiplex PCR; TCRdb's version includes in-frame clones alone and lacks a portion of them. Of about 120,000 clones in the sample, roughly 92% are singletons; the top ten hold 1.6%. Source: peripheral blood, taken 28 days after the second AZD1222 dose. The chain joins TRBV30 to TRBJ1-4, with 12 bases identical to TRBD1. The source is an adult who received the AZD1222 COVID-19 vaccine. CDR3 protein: CASEGQGAGEKLFF. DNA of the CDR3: TGTGCCTCCGAGGGACAGGGGGCGGGTGAAAAACTGTTTTTT.